In its sample, the clone carrying this T cell receptor (beta chain) was seen a few times. Its matching antigen is unknown. As for time point: newly diagnosed GD, antithyroid drugs for less than 3 months. Extracted PBMC RNA gave rise to the TCR library. The germline gives CDR1 SGHTA, CDR2 FQGNSA. The V and J ends lost 1 base and 0 bases respectively, with 10 bases between them. The CDR3 sequence is 16 residues long. The record originates from a study of regulatory T cells in long-lasting Graves disease. Study results and caveats: Authors noted too few samples as a limitation. Repertoires from persistent disease leaned toward TRBV28, TRBJ1-2 and TRBJ2-5. Persistent Graves' patients had lower TCR diversity than newly diagnosed ones.

Arm-PCR of CDR3 regions and iRepertoire HTBI primers were the basis on which TCR beta libraries were built. TCRdb fed the multiplex PCR reads into MiXCR, producing one record per CDR3 protein. Altogether fewer than 650,000 distinct CDR3 sequences are present, roughly 16% being singletons, with the ten largest covering around 19%. The same sample was also used in a study of T cells in Graves' hyperthyroidism and ophthalmopathy. This second study notes: Most clonotypes expanded in the thyroid (above 0.001) were also present in blood.

The sequenced sample was peripheral blood mononuclear cells (PBMCs), obtained at new diagnosis, from a patient treated with antithyroid drugs. This chain uses TRBV7-2 with TRBJ2-1; tentatively, D is TRBD2 (6 bases). This sequence originates from a woman aged 25 to 39 with Graves disease. The CDR3, as DNA: TGTGCCAGCAGCTTAGGGGCGGGACCCTCCTACAATGAGCAGTTCTTC. This translates into CASSLGAGPSYNEQFF.